This T cell receptor (beta chain) appears in the sequencing data of a study of early T cells in non-severe SARS-CoV-2 infection. Overall study: Bulk RNA taken from unsorted whole blood was sequenced, leaving chains unpaired.

The protocol attached unique molecular identifiers to individual cDNA molecules. One entry per CDR3 protein, called by TCRdb with MiXCR from the 5' RACE reads. The sample has 75,000 to 95,000 distinct CDR3 sequences, around 16% seen once. Turning to this clonotype: The antigen is undetermined.

Study conclusions and caveats: Anti-spike CD8 specificities were favored by VDJdb matching, whose results missed private and CD4 specificities.

This CDR3 contains 16 residues. V dropped 1 base and J dropped 1 base, with 13 bases sitting between them. The germline V gene has CDR1 SGHRS and CDR2 YFSETQ. The clonotype comes from an adult who was a healthcare worker with PCR-confirmed SARS-CoV-2 infection or an uninfected control (not recorded which). This chain links TRBV5-1 with TRBJ2-3, with D possibly matching TRBD2 (6 bases). The sequences come from whole blood, collected at baseline. The CDR3 sequence is CASSLIWEAGTDTQYF. The CDR3 DNA is TGCGCCAGCAGCTTGATTTGGGAGGCGGGCACAGATACGCAGTATTTT.